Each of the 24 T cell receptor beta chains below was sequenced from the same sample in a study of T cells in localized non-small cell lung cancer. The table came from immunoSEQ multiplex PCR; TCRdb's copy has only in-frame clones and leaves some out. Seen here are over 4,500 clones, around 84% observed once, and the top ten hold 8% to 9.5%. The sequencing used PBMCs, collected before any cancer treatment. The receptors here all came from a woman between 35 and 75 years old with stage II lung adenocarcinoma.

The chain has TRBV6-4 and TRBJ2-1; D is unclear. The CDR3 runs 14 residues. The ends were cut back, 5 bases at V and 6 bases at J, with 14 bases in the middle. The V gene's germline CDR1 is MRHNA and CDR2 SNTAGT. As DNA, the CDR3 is TGTGCCAGCAGTCCCGGGCCGGCTAGCAATGAGCAGTTCTTC. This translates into CASSPGPASNEQFF.

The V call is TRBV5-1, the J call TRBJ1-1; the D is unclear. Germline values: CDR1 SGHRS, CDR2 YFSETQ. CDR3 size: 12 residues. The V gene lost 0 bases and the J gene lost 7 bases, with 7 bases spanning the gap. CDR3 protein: CASSLVGREAFF. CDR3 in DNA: TGCGCCAGCAGCTTGGTAGGGCGTGAAGCTTTCTTT.

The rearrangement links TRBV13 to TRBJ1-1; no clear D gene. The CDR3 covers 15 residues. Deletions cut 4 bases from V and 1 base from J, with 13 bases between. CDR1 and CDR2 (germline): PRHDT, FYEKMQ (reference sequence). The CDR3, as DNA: TGTGCCAGCAGCTCGGCAGCACTTCCGAACACTGAAGCTTTCTTT. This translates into CASSSAALPNTEAFF. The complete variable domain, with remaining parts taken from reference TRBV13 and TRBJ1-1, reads AAGVIQSPRHLIKEKRETATLKCYPIPRHDTVYWYQQGPGQDPQFLISFYEKMQSDKGSIPDRFSAQQFSDYHSELNMSSLELGDSALYFCASSSAALPNTEAFFGQGTRLTVV.

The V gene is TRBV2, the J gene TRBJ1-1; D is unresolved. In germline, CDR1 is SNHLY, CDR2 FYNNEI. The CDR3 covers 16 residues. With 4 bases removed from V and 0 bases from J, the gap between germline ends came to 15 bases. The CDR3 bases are TGTGCCAGCAGTGGAGAGGATCTTCGCATGAACACTGAAGCTTTCTTT. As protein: CASSGEDLRMNTEAFF.

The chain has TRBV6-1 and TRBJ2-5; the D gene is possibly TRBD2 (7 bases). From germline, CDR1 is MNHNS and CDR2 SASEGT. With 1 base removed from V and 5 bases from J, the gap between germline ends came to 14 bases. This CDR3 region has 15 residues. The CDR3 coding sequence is TGTGCCAGCAGTGAAGTTTCTGGGGGGGCGGAGACCCAGTACTTC. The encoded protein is CASSEVSGGAETQYF.

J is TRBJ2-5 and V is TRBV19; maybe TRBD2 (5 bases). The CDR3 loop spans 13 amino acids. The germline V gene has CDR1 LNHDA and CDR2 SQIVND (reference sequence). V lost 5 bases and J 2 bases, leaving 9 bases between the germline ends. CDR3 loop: CASSLREQETQYF. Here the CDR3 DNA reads TGTGCCAGTAGTTTAAGGGAGCAAGAGACCCAGTACTTC.

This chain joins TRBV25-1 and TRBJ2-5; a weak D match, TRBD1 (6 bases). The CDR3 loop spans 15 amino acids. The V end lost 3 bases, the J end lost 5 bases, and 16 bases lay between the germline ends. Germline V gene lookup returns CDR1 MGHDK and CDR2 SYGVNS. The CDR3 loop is CASSDGPRGWETQYF. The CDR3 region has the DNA TGTGCCAGCAGTGACGGCCCCAGGGGCTGGGAGACCCAGTACTTC.

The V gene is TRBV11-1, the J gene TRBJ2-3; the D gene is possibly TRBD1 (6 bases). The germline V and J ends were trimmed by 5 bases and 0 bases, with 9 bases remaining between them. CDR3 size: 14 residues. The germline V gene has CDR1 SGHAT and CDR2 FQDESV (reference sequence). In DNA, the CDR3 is TGTGCCAGCAGCCCCGGACAGAGCACAGATACGCAGTATTTT. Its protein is CASSPGQSTDTQYF.

The CDR3 sequence is CASSSGQAATNEKLFF. CDR3 bases: TGCGCCAGCAGTTCGGGACAGGCAGCAACTAATGAAAAACTGTTTTTT. The chain has TRBV5-1 and TRBJ1-4; TRBD1 aligns across 8 bases. J gave up 0 bases and V 5 bases, and 6 bases lay outside the gene matches. The CDR3 covers 16 residues. Germline CDR1 SGHRS, CDR2 YFSETQ.

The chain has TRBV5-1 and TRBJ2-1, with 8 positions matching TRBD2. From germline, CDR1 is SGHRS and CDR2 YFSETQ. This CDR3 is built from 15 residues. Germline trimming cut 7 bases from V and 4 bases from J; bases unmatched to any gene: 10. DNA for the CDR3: TGCGCCAGCGAGGTCGGCGGGGGGAAATACAATGAGCAGTTCTTC. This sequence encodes CASEVGGGKYNEQFF.

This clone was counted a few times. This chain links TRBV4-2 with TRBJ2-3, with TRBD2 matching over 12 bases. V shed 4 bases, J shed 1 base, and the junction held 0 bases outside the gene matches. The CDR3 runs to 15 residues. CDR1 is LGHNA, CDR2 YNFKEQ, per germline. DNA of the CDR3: TGTGCCAGCAGCCGGACTAGCGGGGGCACAGATACGCAGTATTTT. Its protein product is CASSRTSGGTDTQYF.

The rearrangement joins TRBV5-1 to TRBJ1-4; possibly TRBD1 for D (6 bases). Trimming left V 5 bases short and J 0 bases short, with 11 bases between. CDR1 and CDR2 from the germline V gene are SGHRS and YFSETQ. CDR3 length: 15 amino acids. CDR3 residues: CASSSGVATNEKLFF. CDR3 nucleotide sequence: TGCGCCAGCAGTTCAGGGGTTGCAACTAATGAAAAACTGTTTTTT.

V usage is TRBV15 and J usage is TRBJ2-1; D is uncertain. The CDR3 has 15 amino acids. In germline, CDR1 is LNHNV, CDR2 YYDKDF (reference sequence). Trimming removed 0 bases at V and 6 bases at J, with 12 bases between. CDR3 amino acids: CATSRDWTQTNEQFF. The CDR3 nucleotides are TGTGCCACCAGCAGAGATTGGACCCAGACCAATGAGCAGTTCTTC.

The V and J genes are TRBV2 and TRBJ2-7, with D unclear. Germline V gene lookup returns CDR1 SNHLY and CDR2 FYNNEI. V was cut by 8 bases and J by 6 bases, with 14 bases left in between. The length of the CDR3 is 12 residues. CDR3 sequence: CASAYRQGEQYF. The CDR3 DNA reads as TGTGCCAGCGCCTATCGACAAGGCGAGCAGTACTTC. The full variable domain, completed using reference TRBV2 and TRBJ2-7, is EPEVTQTPSHQVTQMGQEVILRCVPISNHLYFYWYRQILGQKVEFLVSFYNNEISEKSEIFDDQFSVERPDGSNFTLKIRSTKLEDSAMYFCASAYRQGEQYFGPGTRLTVT.

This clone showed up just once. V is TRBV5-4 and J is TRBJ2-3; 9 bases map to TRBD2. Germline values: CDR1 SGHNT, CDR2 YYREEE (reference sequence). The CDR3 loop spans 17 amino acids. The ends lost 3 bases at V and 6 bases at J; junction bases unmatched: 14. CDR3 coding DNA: TGTGCCAGCAGCTCCCCCTCGGGCGGGGGGGCCGGGGATACGCAGTATTTT. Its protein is CASSSPSGGGAGDTQYF.

Here the CDR3 DNA reads TGTGCCAGCAGAGCCCTCGAACCGACAGGGTATGGCTACACCTTC. It translates to CASRALEPTGYGYTF. The rearrangement links TRBV6-1 to TRBJ1-2; 7 bases map to TRBD1. Germline assignment: CDR1 MNHNS and CDR2 SASEGT. CDR3 length: 15 residues. J was trimmed by 5 bases and V by 6 bases; bases with no gene match: 12.

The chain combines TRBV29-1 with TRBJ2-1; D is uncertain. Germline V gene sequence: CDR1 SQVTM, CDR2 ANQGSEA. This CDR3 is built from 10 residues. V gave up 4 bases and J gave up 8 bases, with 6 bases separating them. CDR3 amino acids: CSVGAYEQFF. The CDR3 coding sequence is TGCAGCGTTGGTGCCTATGAGCAGTTCTTC.

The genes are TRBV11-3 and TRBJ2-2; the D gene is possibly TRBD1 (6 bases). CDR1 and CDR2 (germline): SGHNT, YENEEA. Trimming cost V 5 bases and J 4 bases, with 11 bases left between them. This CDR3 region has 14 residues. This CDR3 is CASSEQGSTGELFF. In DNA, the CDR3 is TGTGCCAGCAGCGAACAGGGTTCCACCGGGGAGCTGTTTTTT.

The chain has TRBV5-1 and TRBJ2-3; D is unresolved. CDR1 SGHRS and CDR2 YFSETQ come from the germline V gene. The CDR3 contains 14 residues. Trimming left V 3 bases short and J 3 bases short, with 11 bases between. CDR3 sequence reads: CASSYLGPTDTQYF. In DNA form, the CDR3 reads TGCGCCAGCAGCTACTTGGGCCCGACAGATACGCAGTATTTT.

CDR3 bases: TGTGCCAGCAGGGTACAAGACTCTGGGGCCAACGTCCTGACTTTC. The encoded protein is CASRVQDSGANVLTF. This chain joins TRBV6-6 and TRBJ2-6; no definite D call. Per the germline V gene, CDR1 is MNHNY and CDR2 is SVGAGI (reference sequence). The CDR3 sequence is 15 residues long. The V end was cut by 6 bases, the J end by 0 bases, with 9 bases between.

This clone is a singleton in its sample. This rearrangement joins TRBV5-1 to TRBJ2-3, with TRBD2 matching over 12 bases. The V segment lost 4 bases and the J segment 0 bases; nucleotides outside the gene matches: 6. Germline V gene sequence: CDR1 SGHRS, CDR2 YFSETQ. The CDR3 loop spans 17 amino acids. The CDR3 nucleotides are TGCGCCAGCAGCGCGACTAGCGGGAGTATAAGCACAGATACGCAGTATTTT. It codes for CASSATSGSISTDTQYF.

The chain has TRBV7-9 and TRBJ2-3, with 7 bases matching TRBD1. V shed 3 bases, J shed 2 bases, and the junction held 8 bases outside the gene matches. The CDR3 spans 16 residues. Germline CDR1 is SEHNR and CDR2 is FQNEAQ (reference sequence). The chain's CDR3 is CASSFRQGGFTDTQYF. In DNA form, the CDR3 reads TGTGCCAGCAGCTTCCGACAGGGCGGATTCACAGATACGCAGTATTTT.

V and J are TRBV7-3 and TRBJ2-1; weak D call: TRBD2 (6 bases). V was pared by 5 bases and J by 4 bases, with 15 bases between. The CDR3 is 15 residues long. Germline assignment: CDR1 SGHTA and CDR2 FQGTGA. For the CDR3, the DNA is TGTGCCAGCAGCACGCACCCGGGGGTTTACAATGAGCAGTTCTTC. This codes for CASSTHPGVYNEQFF.

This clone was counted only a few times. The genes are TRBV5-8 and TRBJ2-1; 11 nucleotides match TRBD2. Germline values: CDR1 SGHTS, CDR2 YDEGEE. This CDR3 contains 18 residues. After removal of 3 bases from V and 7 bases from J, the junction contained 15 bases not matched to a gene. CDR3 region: CASSSPPVLAGVRNEQFF. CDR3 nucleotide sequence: TGTGCCAGCAGCTCCCCCCCGGTACTAGCGGGAGTCAGGAATGAGCAGTTCTTC.